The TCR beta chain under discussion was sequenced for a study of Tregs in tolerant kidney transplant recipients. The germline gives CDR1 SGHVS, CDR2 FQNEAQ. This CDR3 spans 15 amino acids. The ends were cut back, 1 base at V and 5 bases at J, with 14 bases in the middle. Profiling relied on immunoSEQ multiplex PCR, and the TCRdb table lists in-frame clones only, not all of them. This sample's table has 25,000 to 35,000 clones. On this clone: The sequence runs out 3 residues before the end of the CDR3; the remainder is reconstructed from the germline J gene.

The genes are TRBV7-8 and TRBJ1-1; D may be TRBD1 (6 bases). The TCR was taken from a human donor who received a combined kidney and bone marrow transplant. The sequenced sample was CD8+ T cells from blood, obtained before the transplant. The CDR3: CASSLGPGAKTEAFF. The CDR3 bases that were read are TGTGCCAGCAGCTTAGGACCAGGGGCCAAAACTGAA.